The 31 T cell receptor beta chains given below trace back to one sample, sequenced in a study of blood T cell repertoires in COVID-19. Measured with immunoSEQ multiplex PCR; TCRdb has only the in-frame clones, and not every one. Of around 220,000 clones detected, roughly 84% appear once; the ten largest clones hold approximately 6.5%. Sequencing was carried out using PBMCs or T cells enriched from blood (not recorded which). The receptors shown here come from a woman in her thirties or forties who had recovered from COVID-19.

V usage is TRBV27 and J usage is TRBJ1-2; 9 bases are a match to TRBD1. Germline V CDR1 and CDR2: MNHEY, SMNVEV (reference sequence). The CDR3 length is 13 residues. Germline trimming cut 6 bases from V and 8 bases from J; bases unmatched to any gene: 7. The CDR3 region is CASSPTGGRGYTF. The DNA of the CDR3 is TGTGCCAGCAGCCCTACAGGGGGCCGGGGCTACACCTTC.

The rearrangement joins TRBV19 to TRBJ1-5, with 7 bases that match TRBD1. Trimming cost V 6 bases and J 8 bases; bases outside gene matches: 13. The CDR3 consists of 15 residues. In germline, CDR1 is LNHDA, CDR2 SQIVND (reference sequence). CDR3 sequence reads: CASSPGQAELEPQHF. The CDR3 bases are TGTGCCAGTAGCCCCGGACAGGCTGAGTTGGAGCCCCAGCATTTT.

The rearrangement uses TRBV2 and TRBJ1-6, with D tentatively TRBD1 (5 bases). The ends were cut back, 7 bases at V and 8 bases at J, with 12 bases in the middle. CDR3 length equals 13 residues. The germline V gene encodes CDR1 SNHLY and CDR2 FYNNEI. DNA for the CDR3: TGTGCCAGCAAACAACAGGCCGATTCACCCCTCCACTTT. Protein: CASKQQADSPLHF.

This chain links TRBV13 with TRBJ2-7; TRBD2 agrees at 11 bases. CDR1 PRHDT and CDR2 FYEKMQ come from the germline V gene (reference sequence). The CDR3 covers 15 residues. V was clipped by 5 bases and J by 1 base; unmatched bases: 4. This chain's CDR3 is CASSHSSGRSYEQYF. CDR3 coding DNA: TGTGCCAGCAGCCATTCTAGCGGGAGGTCCTACGAGCAGTACTTC.

V usage is TRBV7-3 and J usage is TRBJ2-1, with TRBD2 matching 9 bases. The CDR3 extends over 20 amino acids. V shed 7 bases and J 0 bases; nucleotides not matched to a gene: 19. Germline CDR1 and CDR2: SGHTA and FQGTGA. This chain's CDR3 is CASNPPPAGGGKDSYNEQFF. For the CDR3, the DNA is TGTGCCAGCAACCCCCCCCCAGCGGGAGGCGGGAAGGACTCCTACAATGAGCAGTTCTTC.

The rearrangement links TRBV19 to TRBJ2-7; 7 positions agree with TRBD1. Trimming took 6 bases from V and 4 from J; bases not matched to a gene: 9. Germline V gives CDR1 LNHDA, CDR2 SQIVND (reference sequence). The CDR3 is 14 residues long. Here the CDR3 reads CASRLTGNQYEQYF. The CDR3 DNA sequence: TGTGCCAGTAGACTGACAGGGAATCAGTACGAGCAGTACTTC. The entire variable domain, with the rest obtained from reference TRBV19 and TRBJ2-7, is as follows: DGGITQSPKYLFRKEGQNVTLSCEQNLNHDAMYWYRQDPGQGLRLIYYSQIVNDFQKGDIAEGYSVSREKKESFPLTVTSAQKNPTAFYLCASRLTGNQYEQYFGPGTRLTVT.

The chain carries TRBV12-3 or TRBV12-4 and TRBJ2-5; 9 positions agree with TRBD1. Germline trimming cut 5 bases from V and 3 bases from J; bases unmatched to any gene: 1. The CDR3 has 13 amino acids. Written as DNA, the CDR3 is TGTGCCAGCAGTACAGGGGGCGAAGAGACCCAGTACTTC. It translates to CASSTGGEETQYF.

The chain recombines TRBV11-2 with TRBJ1-5; D perhaps matches TRBD1 (5 bases). V lost 5 bases and J lost 1, with 9 bases in between. This CDR3 is built from 14 residues. Germline CDR1 reads SGHAT; CDR2 reads FQNNGV. In nucleotides, the CDR3 is TGTGCCAGCAGCCCTCGGGGGAGCAATCAGCCCCAGCATTTT. The encoded protein is CASSPRGSNQPQHF. Full variable domain (outside the CDR3, taken from reference TRBV11-2 and TRBJ1-5): EAGVAQSPRYKIIEKRQSVAFWCNPISGHATLYWYQQILGQGPKLLIQFQNNGVVDDSQLPKDRFSAERLKGVDSTLKIQPAKLEDSAVYLCASSPRGSNQPQHFGDGTRLSIL.

The genes are TRBV11-2 and TRBJ2-7, with D unresolved. The CDR3 totals 14 residues. Germline V gene lookup returns CDR1 SGHAT and CDR2 FQNNGV. The V end was cut by 1 base, the J end by 3 bases, with 10 bases between. CDR3 residues: CASSLGQFDYEQYF. CDR3 coding DNA: TGTGCCAGCAGCTTAGGGCAGTTCGACTACGAGCAGTACTTC.

The V call is TRBV5-1, the J call TRBJ2-5; D remains ambiguous. Per germline, CDR1 SGHRS and CDR2 YFSETQ. This CDR3 spans 15 amino acids. V was shortened by 0 bases and J by 1 base, with 10 bases between the two germline ends. This CDR3 reads CASSLGPQRQETQYF. DNA of the CDR3: TGCGCCAGCAGCTTGGGACCCCAGCGCCAAGAGACCCAGTACTTC. Full variable domain (rest looked up from reference TRBV5-1 and TRBJ2-5): KAGVTQTPRYLIKTRGQQVTLSCSPISGHRSVSWYQQTPGQGLQFLFEYFSETQRNKGNFPGRFSGRQFSNSRSEMNVSTLELGDSALYLCASSLGPQRQETQYFGPGTRLLVL.

In DNA, the CDR3 is TGTGCCAGTCACCGTACTAGCGGATCCTACGAGCAGTACTTC. It codes for CASHRTSGSYEQYF. V gene TRBV27 combines with J gene TRBJ2-7, with TRBD2 matching 8 bases. Germline CDR1 and CDR2: MNHEY and SMNVEV (reference sequence). The V segment lost 9 bases and the J segment 1 base; nucleotides outside the gene matches: 8. The CDR3 has 14 residues.

The chain couples TRBV19 to TRBJ1-4, with a weak D call TRBD1 (6 bases). Germline V CDR1 and CDR2: LNHDA, SQIVND (reference sequence). The CDR3 consists of 14 residues. V was pared by 5 bases and J by 8 bases, with 15 bases between. CDR3 sequence reads: CASSPGTRGEKLFF. The CDR3 DNA is TGTGCCAGTAGTCCCGGGACAAGGGGGGAAAAACTGTTTTTT.

The chain uses TRBV18 and TRBJ1-1; D perhaps matches TRBD1 (5 bases). This CDR3 is built from 14 residues. Trimming pared 2 bases from V and 7 bases from J, leaving 14 bases between. Per germline, CDR1 KGHSH and CDR2 LQKENI. CDR3 amino acids: CASSPTTETLEAFF. The CDR3 nucleotides are TGTGCCAGCTCACCAACGACAGAGACGCTTGAAGCTTTCTTT. Drawing the rest from reference TRBV18 and TRBJ1-1, the complete variable domain is NAGVMQNPRHLVRRRGQEARLRCSPMKGHSHVYWYRQLPEEGLKFMVYLQKENIIDESGMPKERFSAEFPKEGPSILRIQQVVRGDSAAYFCASSPTTETLEAFFGQGTRLTVV.

This chain connects TRBV5-4 to TRBJ2-3, with D possibly being TRBD2 (5 bases). Germline CDR1 is SGHNT and CDR2 is YYREEE (reference sequence). The CDR3 is 15 residues long. V was pared by 4 bases and J by 1 base, with 13 bases between. The CDR3 DNA sequence: TGTGCCAGCAGCACTAGGAGCGGACGCACAGATACGCAGTATTTT. This gives the protein CASSTRSGRTDTQYF.

The V gene is TRBV5-6, the J gene TRBJ2-2, with a possible D match to TRBD2 (6 bases). Germline V gene lookup returns CDR1 SGHDT and CDR2 YYEEEE. The ends were cut back, 4 bases at V and 7 bases at J, with 17 bases in the middle. The CDR3 length is 15 residues. As DNA, the CDR3 is TGTGCCAGCAGCCCGACCGGCCGGGGGTACGGGGAGCTGTTTTTT. Translated, it gives CASSPTGRGYGELFF.

This clone appeared a single time. V usage is TRBV5-1 and J usage is TRBJ2-5, with 8 positions matching TRBD1. The V and J ends lost 5 bases and 5 bases, in that order; junction bases with no gene match: 11. The CDR3 runs 15 residues. Per germline, CDR1 SGHRS and CDR2 YFSETQ. CDR3 DNA: TGCGCCAGCAGTCCCCGGGCCACAGGGGGGGAGACCCAGTACTTC. It translates to CASSPRATGGETQYF.

The chain recombines TRBV9 with TRBJ2-3; 9 bases line up with TRBD2. Germline trimming cut 3 bases from V and 1 base from J; bases unmatched to any gene: 18. The CDR3 has 20 amino acids. The germline V gene has CDR1 SGDLS and CDR2 YYNGEE. CDR3 DNA sequence: TGTGCCAGCAGCGACGAACGAGGTAGCGGGAGTAGTTTGGGCACAGATACGCAGTATTTT. This gives the protein CASSDERGSGSSLGTDTQYF.

The rearrangement joins TRBV2 to TRBJ2-1; D possibly corresponds to TRBD2 (6 bases). Deletions cut 4 bases from V and 2 bases from J, with 12 bases between. The CDR3 length is 15 residues. The germline gives CDR1 SNHLY, CDR2 FYNNEI. The CDR3 bases are TGTGCCAGCAGTGTTACGGGAGTTCCCTACAATGAGCAGTTCTTC. This translates into CASSVTGVPYNEQFF.

The genes are TRBV21-1 and TRBJ1-6. TRBV21-1 is reported as a pseudogene. The CDR3 is 18 residues long. The CDR3 region is CASSKSGGRGRCDSPLHF. The CDR3 DNA is TGTGCCAGCAGCAAATCGGGTGGCCGGGGAAGGTGTGATTCACCCCTCCACTTT.

This chain uses TRBV27 with TRBJ1-2, with D unresolved. Germline assignment: CDR1 MNHEY and CDR2 SMNVEV (reference sequence). The CDR3 totals 16 residues. The ends were cut back, 4 bases at V and 4 bases at J, with 19 bases in the middle. The CDR3 DNA reads TGTGCCAGCAGTTCGCAATGGACGGGCGGAGGCTATGGCTACACCTTC. Translating it yields CASSSQWTGGGYGYTF.

The chain links TRBV21-1 to TRBJ1-1; the table's D call of TRBD1 was not tested on the DNA. TRBV21-1 is a known pseudogene. The CDR3 loop spans 12 amino acids. CDR3 DNA: TGTGCCAGCATCCAGGGGGCCACTGAAGCTTTCTTT. It translates to CASIQGATEAFF.

The gene calls are TRBV18 and TRBJ2-1; 10 nucleotides line up with TRBD2. V was pared by 2 bases and J by 1 base, with 8 bases of the junction left unmatched. Germline lookup yields CDR1 KGHSH and CDR2 LQKENI. This CDR3 contains 18 residues. This CDR3 reads CASSPGPLAGVSYNEQFF. The CDR3 bases are TGTGCCAGCTCACCAGGACCTCTAGCGGGAGTGTCCTACAATGAGCAGTTCTTC.

This clone was detected only once. This sequence joins TRBV6-5 and TRBJ1-2; a possible D gene is TRBD1 (6 bases). The CDR3 has 14 amino acids. The germline CDR1 and CDR2 sequences are MNHEY and SVGAGI. Trimming stripped 0 bases from V and 4 bases from J, with 9 bases between. The CDR3 loop reads CASSYSRGSYGYTF. In DNA form, the CDR3 reads TGTGCCAGCAGTTACTCTAGGGGGAGCTATGGCTACACCTTC.

The rearrangement uses TRBV5-1 and TRBJ2-7; 8 bases are shared with TRBD1. CDR1 and CDR2 (germline): SGHRS, YFSETQ. The CDR3 is made up of 15 amino acids. V lost 1 base to trimming and J lost 6 bases; unmatched junction nucleotides: 9. In nucleotides, the CDR3 is TGCGCCAGCAGCTTGTCCGGGACAGGAGTGGTCGAGCAGTACTTC. Its translation is CASSLSGTGVVEQYF.

The chain has TRBV2 and TRBJ1-5, with 8 nucleotides matching TRBD1. The CDR3 length is 15 residues. The ends lost 5 bases at V and 4 bases at J; junction bases unmatched: 7. The germline V gene has CDR1 SNHLY and CDR2 FYNNEI. CDR3 protein: CASSPEDRDNQPQHF. The CDR3 nucleotides are TGTGCCAGCAGTCCTGAGGACAGGGATAATCAGCCCCAGCATTTT.

The chain joins TRBV7-9 to TRBJ1-2; D gene uncertain. V lost 4 bases and J lost 14, with 17 bases in between. Germline loops: CDR1 SEHNR, CDR2 FQNEAQ (reference sequence). The CDR3 runs 12 residues. This CDR3 is CASSYDPLGETF. The DNA for the CDR3 is TGTGCCAGCAGCTACGACCCTCTCGGGGAGACCTTC.

This clone was seen a handful of times. The genes are TRBV7-2 and TRBJ2-1; 8 bases agree with TRBD1. CDR1 and CDR2 (germline): SGHTA, FQGNSA. This CDR3 contains 14 residues. Trimming took 5 bases from V and 9 from J; bases not matched to a gene: 9. CDR3 loop: CASSPTGGRGEQFF. CDR3 coding DNA: TGTGCCAGCAGCCCCACAGGGGGTCGGGGTGAGCAGTTCTTC.

The gene calls are TRBV3-1 (or the pseudogene TRBV3-2) and TRBJ2-7; D might be TRBD1 (6 bases). The germline CDR1 and CDR2 sequences are LGHDT and YNNKEL (reference sequence). The CDR3 has 15 amino acids. V was cut by 3 bases and J by 0 bases, with 12 bases left in between. CDR3 amino acids: CASSHRGSSSYEQYF. As DNA, the CDR3 is TGTGCCAGCAGCCACAGGGGATCTAGCTCCTACGAGCAGTACTTC.

The V call is TRBV10-2, the J call TRBJ1-2; no reliable D call. The CDR3 sequence is 15 residues long. CDR1 WSHSY and CDR2 SAAADI come from the germline V gene. The V and J ends lost 5 bases and 1 base respectively, with 14 bases between them. The CDR3 protein is CASSTDSLINYGYTF. The DNA for the CDR3 is TGCGCCAGCAGTACCGACTCCTTGATTAACTATGGCTACACCTTC.

This chain links TRBV2 with TRBJ2-5, with a tentative D call TRBD2 (6 bases). The germline V gene has CDR1 SNHLY and CDR2 FYNNEI. The CDR3 spans 11 residues. The ends were cut back, 5 bases at V and 13 bases at J, with 14 bases in the middle. The CDR3 sequence: CASSPGLQTYF. CDR3 DNA sequence: TGTGCCAGCAGTCCGGGACTCCAAACGTACTTC.

The chain combines TRBV6-5 with TRBJ1-1; TRBD1 might be the D (6 bases). V lost 10 bases, J lost 11 bases, and 17 bases lay in between. Germline loops: CDR1 MNHEY, CDR2 SVGAGI. CDR3 length: 11 amino acids. The CDR3, as DNA: TGTGCCACTATAGGGGGTAGGGAGGCTTTCTTT. Encoded protein: CATIGGREAFF.